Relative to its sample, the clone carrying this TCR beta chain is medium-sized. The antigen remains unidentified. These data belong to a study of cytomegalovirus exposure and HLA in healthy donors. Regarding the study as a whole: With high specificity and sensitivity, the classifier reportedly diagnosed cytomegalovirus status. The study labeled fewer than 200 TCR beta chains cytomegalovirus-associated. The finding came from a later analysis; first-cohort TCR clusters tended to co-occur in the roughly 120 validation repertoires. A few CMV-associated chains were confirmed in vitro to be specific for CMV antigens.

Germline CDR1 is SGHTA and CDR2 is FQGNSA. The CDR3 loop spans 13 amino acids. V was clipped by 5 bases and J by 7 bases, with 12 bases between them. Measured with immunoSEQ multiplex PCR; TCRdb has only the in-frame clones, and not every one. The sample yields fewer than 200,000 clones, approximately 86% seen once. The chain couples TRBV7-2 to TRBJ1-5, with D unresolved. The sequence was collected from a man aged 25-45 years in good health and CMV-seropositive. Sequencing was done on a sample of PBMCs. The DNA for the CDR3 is TGTGCCAGCAGCCGTGACTTCGGGCAGCCCCAGCATTTT. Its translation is CASSRDFGQPQHF.